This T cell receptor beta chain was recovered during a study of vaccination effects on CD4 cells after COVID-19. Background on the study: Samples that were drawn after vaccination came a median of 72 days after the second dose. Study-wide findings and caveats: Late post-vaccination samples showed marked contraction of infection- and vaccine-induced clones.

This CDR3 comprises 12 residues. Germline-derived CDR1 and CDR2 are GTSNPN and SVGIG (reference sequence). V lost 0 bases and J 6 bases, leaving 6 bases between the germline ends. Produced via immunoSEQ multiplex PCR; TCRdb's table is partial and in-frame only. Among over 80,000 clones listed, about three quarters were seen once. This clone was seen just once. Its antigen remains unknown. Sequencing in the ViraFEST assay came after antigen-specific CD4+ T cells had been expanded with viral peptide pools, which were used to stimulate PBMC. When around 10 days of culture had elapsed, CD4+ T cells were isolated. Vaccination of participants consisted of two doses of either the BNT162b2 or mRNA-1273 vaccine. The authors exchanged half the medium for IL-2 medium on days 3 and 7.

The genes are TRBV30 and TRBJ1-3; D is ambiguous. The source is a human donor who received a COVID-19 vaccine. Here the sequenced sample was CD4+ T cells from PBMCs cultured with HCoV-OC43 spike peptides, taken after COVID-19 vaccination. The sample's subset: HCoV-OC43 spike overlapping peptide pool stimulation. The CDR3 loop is CAWSVSLNTIYF. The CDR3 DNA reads TGTGCCTGGAGTGTCAGTTTAAACACCATATATTTT.